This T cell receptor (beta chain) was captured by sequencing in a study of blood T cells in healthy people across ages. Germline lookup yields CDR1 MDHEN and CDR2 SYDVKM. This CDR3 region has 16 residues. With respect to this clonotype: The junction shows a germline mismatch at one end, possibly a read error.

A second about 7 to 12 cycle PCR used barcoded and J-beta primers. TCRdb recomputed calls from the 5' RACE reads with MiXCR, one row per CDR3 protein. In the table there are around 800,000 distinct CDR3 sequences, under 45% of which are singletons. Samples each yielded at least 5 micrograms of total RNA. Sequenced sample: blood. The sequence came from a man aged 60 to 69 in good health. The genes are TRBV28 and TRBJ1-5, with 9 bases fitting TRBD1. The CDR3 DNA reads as TGTGCCAGCAATACAGGGGGCGCAGGTAGCAATCAGCACCAGCATTTT. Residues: CASNTGGAGSNQHQHF.